These 2 T cell receptor beta chains were all obtained from the same sample, sequenced in a study of cytomegalovirus exposure and HLA in healthy donors. It was with 60 Vbeta and 13 Jbeta primers that the PCR ran. Method: immunoSEQ multiplex PCR; TCRdb's copy keeps in-frame clones and lacks some. This sample has some 120,000 clones, with over 65% found just once. The sample consisted of PBMCs. These receptors originate from a man aged 18-30 years in good health and CMV-seronegative.

The chain is built from TRBV27 and TRBJ2-4; perhaps TRBD1 as D (6 bases). The CDR3 is 15 amino acids. Germline CDR1 MNHEY, CDR2 SMNVEV (reference sequence). V lost 5 bases and J 2 bases, leaving 13 bases between the germline ends. The CDR3 DNA reads TGTGCCAGCAGTCTTACAGGGAACCCCAAAAACATTCAGTACTTC. It translates to CASSLTGNPKNIQYF.

J is TRBJ1-2 and V is TRBV18, with D uncertain. Germline CDR1 is KGHSH and CDR2 is LQKENI. The V and J ends lost 0 bases and 6 bases respectively, with 8 bases between them. This CDR3 has 13 residues. CDR3 region: CASSPPLDHGYTF. CDR3 in DNA: TGTGCCAGCTCACCACCCTTAGATCATGGCTACACCTTC.